This entry lists 8 T cell receptor beta chains sequenced from one sample in a study of identical twins. TCRdb reprocessed the 5' RACE reads via MiXCR and lists one record per CDR3 protein. The sample records 300,000 to 400,000 distinct CDR3 sequences, approximately 8.7% being singletons. Specimen: naive T cells sorted from blood. These receptors all stem from a woman between 50 and 59 years old in good health.

The rearrangement uses TRBV6-1 and TRBJ2-7; no reliable D call. Trimming pared 5 bases from V and 9 bases from J, leaving 23 bases between. The CDR3 consists of 15 residues. Germline-derived CDR1 and CDR2 are MNHNS and SASEGT. CDR3 coding DNA: TGTGCCAGCAGTAACCAATTGGCCTCTCCGGGTGGGCAGTACGTC. The encoded protein is CASSNQLASPGGQYV.

This clonotype was detected only a few times. The V call is TRBV15, the J call TRBJ1-1; D is perhaps TRBD1 (6 bases). There are 15 residues in the CDR3. The V gene lost 0 bases and the J gene lost 2 bases, with 10 bases spanning the gap. Germline-derived CDR1 and CDR2 are LNHNV and YYDKDF (reference sequence). The CDR3 DNA reads as TGTGCCACCAGCAGAGAGGGGGCAGCTAACACTGAAGCTTTCTTT. Amino acids: CATSREGAANTEAFF.

CDR3 region: CSGSFGNTIYF. Written as DNA, the CDR3 is TGCAGCGGTAGTTTCGGAAACACCATATATTTT. The gene calls are TRBV29-1 and TRBJ1-3; D remains ambiguous. The germline V and J ends were trimmed by 7 bases and 4 bases, with 8 bases remaining between them. Germline V gene data show CDR1 as SQVTM and CDR2 as ANQGSEA. The CDR3 spans 11 residues.

This clonotype was counted many times. The rearrangement links TRBV24-1 to TRBJ2-3, with 7 nucleotides matching TRBD2. J lost 0 bases, V lost 4 bases, and 3 bases had no gene match. The CDR3 is 15 residues long. Germline V gives CDR1 KGHDR, CDR2 SFDVKD. As DNA, the CDR3 is TGTGCCACCAGTGAACTTAGCGGGAGCACAGATACGCAGTATTTT. This encodes CATSELSGSTDTQYF.

This clonotype was seen a few times. The chain is built from TRBV6-6 and TRBJ2-1, with a possible D match to TRBD2 (5 bases). This CDR3 has 14 residues. The V end was cut by 2 bases, the J end by 15 bases, with 20 bases between. The germline V gene has CDR1 MNHNY and CDR2 SVGAGI (reference sequence). For the CDR3, the DNA is TGTGCCAGCAGTTACGGGCTCGCGGGCCCCCCGGGGTTCTTC. Translating it yields CASSYGLAGPPGFF.

This clonotype was found a few times. The rearrangement joins TRBV29-1 to TRBJ1-4; D is possibly TRBD1 (5 bases). V was shortened by 4 bases and J by 7 bases, with 7 bases between the two germline ends. Germline values: CDR1 SQVTM, CDR2 ANQGSEA. There are 11 residues in the CDR3. This CDR3 reads CSVVRGEKLFF. CDR3 coding DNA: TGCAGCGTTGTTAGGGGTGAAAAACTGTTTTTT.

The CDR3 nucleotides are TGTGCCAGCAGTGATTCGGACCGTCGGTGCGAGCAGTACGTC. As protein: CASSDSDRRCEQYV. The genes are TRBV25-1 and TRBJ2-7; D not certain. The V gene lost 3 bases and the J gene lost 6 bases, with 15 bases spanning the gap. The CDR3 loop spans 14 amino acids. CDR1 and CDR2 (germline): MGHDK, SYGVNS.

Remarks on this clonotype: A much larger clone differs by one base, so this may be a read error. The V call is TRBV7-8, the J call TRBJ2-6; D call uncertain. Germline loops: CDR1 SGHVS, CDR2 FQNEAQ. This CDR3 has 13 amino acids. The V gene lost 5 bases and the J gene lost 11 bases, with 13 bases spanning the gap. Here the CDR3 DNA reads TGTGCCAGCAGCCTCATACAAATGGACGTCCTGACTTTC. The encoded protein is CASSLIQMDVLTF.